This is a list of T cell receptor beta chains from one sample in a study of CD8 T cells in ankylosing spondylitis. TCRdb processed the 5' RACE reads anew with MiXCR; each CDR3 protein has one entry. The table lists some 270,000 distinct CDR3 sequences, more than 15% of them singletons. The specimen sequenced was blood, either unsorted or a sorted T cell fraction (not recorded which). Every receptor here comes from a male donor with ankylosing spondylitis or in good health (not recorded which). The CDR3 runs from the conserved cysteine through the conserved F or W. The D gene is left open where the match is weak. Clone size, where shown, is once, few, many, or a class for clones that have expanded.

abundance,v_gene,d_gene,j_gene,len,CDR3nt,CDR3aa
many,TRBV4-3,TRBD1,TRBJ1-1,15,TGCGCCAGCAGCCCTGGGACAGGGATGAACACTGAAGCTTTCTTT,CASSPGTGMNTEAFF
NA,TRBV25-1,NA,TRBJ1-2,14,TGTGCCAGCAGTGAACTTGACACTTACTATGGCTACACCTTC,CASSELDTYYGYTF
many,TRBV20-1,TRBD1,TRBJ1-4,15,TGCAGTGCTAGAGATGGGACAGCAACTAATGAAAAACTGTTTTTT,CSARDGTATNEKLFF
NA,TRBV12-3/TRBV12-4,NA,TRBJ2-1,12,TGTGCCAGCAGGGGAACTAGGGTGTGGCAGTTCTTC,CASRGTRVWQFF
few,TRBV12-3/TRBV12-4,NA,TRBJ2-2,14,TGTGCCAGCAGTTTAGGCCCAACGGGCGGGGAGCTGTTTTTT,CASSLGPTGGELFF
NA,TRBV27,TRBD1,TRBJ1-2,12,TGTGTCAGCAAGACAGGGGGCGCAGGCTACACCTTC,CVSKTGGAGYTF
few,TRBV5-1,TRBD2,TRBJ2-7,17,TGCGCCAGCAGCCCGGGACTAGCGGAGAAAGTGCCCTACGAGCAGTACTTC,CASSPGLAEKVPYEQYF
NA,TRBV7-6,NA,TRBJ2-2,12,TGTGCCAGCAGTTCGGTGAACGGGGAGCTGTTTTTT,CASSSVNGELFF
many,TRBV4-1,NA,TRBJ1-5,15,TGCGCCAGCAGCCAAGATATGGAGGGGTATCAGCCCCAGCATTTT,CASSQDMEGYQPQHF
few,TRBV5-6,NA,TRBJ2-7,11,TGTGCCAGCTCCGACCGCTACGAGCAGTACTTC,CASSDRYEQYF
many,TRBV7-9,TRBD2,TRBJ2-3,16,TGTGCCAGCAGCTTAGGCAAGGCGGGAGTTACAGATACGCAGTATTTT,CASSLGKAGVTDTQYF
NA,TRBV7-2,NA,TRBJ2-7,14,TGTGCCAGCAGCTTTACCGGGACAAACTACGAGCAGTACTTC,CASSFTGTNYEQYF
NA,TRBV24-1,TRBD1,TRBJ2-3,17,TGTGCCACCAGTGATTCAACTTACAGGGGGCATGGAGATACGCAGTATTTT,CATSDSTYRGHGDTQYF
few,TRBV20-1,NA,TRBJ2-3,16,TGCAGTGCTAGTGGGGGGCGGGAATTGGGCACAGATACGCAGTATTTT,CSASGGRELGTDTQYF
few,TRBV4-2,NA,TRBJ2-6,18,TGTGCCAGCAGCCAAGATTTGGTAGCCTCCTCTGGGGCCAACGTCCTGACTTTC,CASSQDLVASSGANVLTF
few,TRBV20-1,TRBD1,TRBJ2-5,14,TGCAGTGCTAGAGGGGACAGGGGGTGGGGGACCCAGTACTTC,CSARGDRGWGTQYF
many,TRBV7-2,NA,TRBJ2-3,16,TGTGCCAGCCGGGCGAGAGCGCCGTCTAGCACAGATACGCAGTATTTT,CASRARAPSSTDTQYF
few,TRBV12-3/TRBV12-4,TRBD2,TRBJ2-1,20,TGTGCCAGCAGCCGGAAAGGGAATTTGGGACTAGCGTCAAACTACAATGAGCAGTTCTTC,CASSRKGNLGLASNYNEQFF
few,TRBV11-2,NA,TRBJ2-7,15,TGTGCCAGCAGCTTTCGGCGGGACAGCTCCTACGAGCAGTACTTC,CASSFRRDSSYEQYF
few,TRBV7-3,TRBD2,TRBJ2-1,16,TGTGCCAGCAGCTTAACGACTAGCGGGAGGGTTCAAGAGCAGTTCTTC,CASSLTTSGRVQEQFF
many,TRBV12-3/TRBV12-4,NA,TRBJ2-3,13,TGTGCCAGCAGCTGGACAGTCACAGATACGCAGTATTTT,CASSWTVTDTQYF
NA,TRBV19,TRBD2,TRBJ2-7,15,TGTGCCAGTAGTATCGGTCTAGCGGGCGGCTACGAGCAGTACTTC,CASSIGLAGGYEQYF
NA,TRBV11-2,NA,TRBJ2-3,19,TGTGCCAGCAGCTTAGGGGCCTGGGGTGTAAGGGAGTCAACAGATACGCAGTATTTT,CASSLGAWGVRESTDTQYF
few,TRBV11-2,NA,TRBJ2-2,13,TGTGCCAGCAGCTGGGACTTAACCGGGGAGCTGTTTTTT,CASSWDLTGELFF
NA,TRBV7-9,NA,TRBJ1-1,15,TGTGCCAGCAGCCAGGAAAGACAGATGAACACTGAAGCTTTCTTT,CASSQERQMNTEAFF
few,TRBV7-8,NA,TRBJ2-1,16,TGTGCCAGCAGCTTGACCGGGACCAGTTCCTACAATGAGCAGTTCTTC,CASSLTGTSSYNEQFF
few,TRBV29-1,TRBD2,TRBJ2-1,16,TGCAGCGGGGAACTAGCGGGACATAGCTCCTACAATGAGCAGTTCTTC,CSGELAGHSSYNEQFF
NA,TRBV20-1,NA,TRBJ2-1,12,TGCAGTGCTAGAGATATTCGGGATGAGCAGTTCTTC,CSARDIRDEQFF
once,TRBV9,NA,TRBJ2-7,14,TGTGCCAGCAGCGTAGGTACGGGGTACTACGAGCAGTACTTC,CASSVGTGYYEQYF
NA,TRBV27,NA,TRBJ2-7,13,TGTGCCAGCAGTTTAGGCGGGACGTGGGAGCAGTACTTC,CASSLGGTWEQYF
many,TRBV27,TRBD2,TRBJ2-1,21,TGTGCCAGCAGTTCGTCCGCCCGGTGGGTAGCGGGGACCGCCTTCTACAATGAGCAGTTCTTC,CASSSSARWVAGTAFYNEQFF
NA,TRBV2,TRBD1,TRBJ2-7,15,TGTGCCAGCACCGCGGGACAGGACTACTCCTACGAGCAGTACTTC,CASTAGQDYSYEQYF
NA,TRBV12-3/TRBV12-4,TRBD1,TRBJ1-2,14,TGTGCCAGCAGTTTAGCCGGGACAGGTGCTGGCTACACCTTC,CASSLAGTGAGYTF
many,TRBV27,TRBD2,TRBJ2-1,16,TGTGCCAGCAGTTTAACTAGCGGGAGATACGGGAATGAGCAGTTCTTC,CASSLTSGRYGNEQFF
NA,TRBV12-3/TRBV12-4,NA,TRBJ2-1,13,TGTGCCAGCAGTCCAGGAACCGGGTATGAGCAGTTCTTC,CASSPGTGYEQFF
NA,TRBV7-7,NA,TRBJ2-1,13,TGTGCTAGCAGCTTAGAGGTTGGCGATGAGCAGTTCTTC,CASSLEVGDEQFF
NA,TRBV29-1,TRBD1,TRBJ2-1,17,TGCAGCGTTGAAGATAGGGTGATGTTACTAGGGGGCTCTGAGCAGTTCTTC,CSVEDRVMLLGGSEQFF
NA,TRBV7-9,NA,TRBJ2-7,14,TGTGCCAGCAGCCCCCCGTTGGGGCCCTACGAGCAGTACTTC,CASSPPLGPYEQYF
many,TRBV5-1,NA,TRBJ2-7,13,TGCGCCAGCAGCTTGAATAGCGTCTACGAGCAGTACTTC,CASSLNSVYEQYF
NA,TRBV27,NA,TRBJ2-7,13,TGTGCCAGCAGTTTAAAGGGACCGGGCGAGCAGTACTTC,CASSLKGPGEQYF
NA,TRBV7-2,NA,TRBJ2-7,15,TGTGCCAGCACACCAATTGCGGACGGTCTCTACGAGCAGTACTTC,CASTPIADGLYEQYF
NA,TRBV27,TRBD2,TRBJ2-1,16,TGTGCCAGCAAGACTAGCGGGATAGGGTCTACGGATGAGCAGTTCTTC,CASKTSGIGSTDEQFF
NA,TRBV20-1,NA,TRBJ1-2,16,TGCAGTGCTAGAGAGGAGGACGGGGGGCTTGGCTATGGCTACACCTTC,CSAREEDGGLGYGYTF
NA,TRBV4-2,TRBD2,TRBJ2-7,15,TGTGCCAGCAGCTATTCTAGCGGGAGATCCCACGAGCAGTACTTC,CASSYSSGRSHEQYF
NA,TRBV28,TRBD2,TRBJ2-1,15,TGTGCCAGCAGTAAGCGGGAGGGCCTGGACAATGAGCAGTTCTTC,CASSKREGLDNEQFF
few,TRBV29-1,TRBD2,TRBJ2-7,15,TGCAGCGTTGAATTGGCGCGGGAGCTATCCTACGAGCAGTACTTC,CSVELARELSYEQYF
many,TRBV29-1,NA,TRBJ2-2,16,TGCAGCGTTGAAGATCTTCGCGACAGAAACACCGGGGAGCTGTTTTTT,CSVEDLRDRNTGELFF
NA,TRBV15,NA,TRBJ2-3,15,TGTGCCACCAGCAGAAACAGGGCGGGAGCTGATACGCAGTATTTT,CATSRNRAGADTQYF
few,TRBV9,NA,TRBJ2-1,14,TGTGCCAGCAGCATTTCCACTGGAAACAATGAGCAGTTCTTC,CASSISTGNNEQFF
NA,TRBV6-1,TRBD1,TRBJ2-1,13,TGTGCCAGCACGTGGACAGGGGGCAATGAGCAGTTCTTC,CASTWTGGNEQFF
NA,TRBV27,NA,TRBJ2-3,14,TGTGCCAGCAGCTCCGACAGATCCCCAGATACGCAGTATTTT,CASSSDRSPDTQYF
NA,TRBV6-2/TRBV6-3,NA,TRBJ2-7,14,TGTGCCAGCAGTTCCCCGACATTGCCCTACGAGCAGTACTTC,CASSSPTLPYEQYF
few,TRBV4-2,TRBD2,TRBJ2-2,17,TGTGCCAGCAGCCAAAGGGTCGGAGCGGGAGGGTCCGGGGAGCTGTTTTTT,CASSQRVGAGGSGELFF
many,TRBV2,NA,TRBJ2-1,15,TGTGCCAGCAGAGAGACAGCAGACACCTACAATGAGCAGTTCTTC,CASRETADTYNEQFF
NA,TRBV5-5,TRBD2,TRBJ2-7,15,TGTGCCAGCAGCTTGGTAGGGCTAGCGGTCTACGAGCAGTACTTC,CASSLVGLAVYEQYF
few,TRBV5-1,TRBD2,TRBJ2-5,15,TGCGCCAGCAGCTTATGGAGCGGGGGTCAAGAGACCCAGTACTTC,CASSLWSGGQETQYF